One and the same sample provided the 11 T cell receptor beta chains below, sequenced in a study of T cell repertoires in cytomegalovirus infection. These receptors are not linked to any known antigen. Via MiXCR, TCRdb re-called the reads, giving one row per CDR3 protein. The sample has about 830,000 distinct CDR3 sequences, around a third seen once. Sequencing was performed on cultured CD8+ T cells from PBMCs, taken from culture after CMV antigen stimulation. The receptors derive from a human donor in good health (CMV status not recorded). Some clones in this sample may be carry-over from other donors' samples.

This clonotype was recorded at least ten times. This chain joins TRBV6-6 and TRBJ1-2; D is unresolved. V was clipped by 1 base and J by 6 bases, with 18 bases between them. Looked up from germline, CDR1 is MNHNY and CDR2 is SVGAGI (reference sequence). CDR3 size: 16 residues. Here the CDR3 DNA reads TGTGCCAGCAGTTACTTTAACCCCCAGGAGCTGAATGGCTACACCTTC. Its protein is CASSYFNPQELNGYTF.

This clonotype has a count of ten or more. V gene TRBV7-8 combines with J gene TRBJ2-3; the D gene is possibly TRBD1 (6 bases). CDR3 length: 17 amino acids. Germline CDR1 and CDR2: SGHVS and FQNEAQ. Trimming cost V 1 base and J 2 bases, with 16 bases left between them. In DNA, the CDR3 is TGTGCCAGCAGCTTAGTCCGACAGGAGCCGTTCACAGATACGCAGTATTTT. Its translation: CASSLVRQEPFTDTQYF.

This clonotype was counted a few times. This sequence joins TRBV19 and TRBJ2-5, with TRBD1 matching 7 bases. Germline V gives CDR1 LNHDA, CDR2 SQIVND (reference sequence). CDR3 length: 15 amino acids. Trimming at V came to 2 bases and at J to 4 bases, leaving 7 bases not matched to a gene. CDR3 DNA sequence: TGTGCCAGTAGTATACGAGGGGGCCTGGGAGAGACCCAGTACTTC. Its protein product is CASSIRGGLGETQYF. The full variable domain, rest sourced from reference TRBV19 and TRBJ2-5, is DGGITQSPKYLFRKEGQNVTLSCEQNLNHDAMYWYRQDPGQGLRLIYYSQIVNDFQKGDIAEGYSVSREKKESFPLTVTSAQKNPTAFYLCASSIRGGLGETQYFGPGTRLLVL.

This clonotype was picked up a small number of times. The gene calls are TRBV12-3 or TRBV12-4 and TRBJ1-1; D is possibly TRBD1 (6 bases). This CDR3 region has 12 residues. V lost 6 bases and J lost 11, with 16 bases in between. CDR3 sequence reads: CASSPTGQAAFF. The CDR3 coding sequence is TGTGCCAGCAGCCCTACAGGGCAGGCGGCTTTCTTT.

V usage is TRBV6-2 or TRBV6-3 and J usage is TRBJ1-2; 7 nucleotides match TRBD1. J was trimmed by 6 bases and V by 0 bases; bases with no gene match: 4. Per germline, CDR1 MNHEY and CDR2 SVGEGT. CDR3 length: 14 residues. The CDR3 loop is CASSYSTGSHGYTF. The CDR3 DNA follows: TGTGCCAGCAGTTACTCGACAGGGAGTCATGGCTACACCTTC.

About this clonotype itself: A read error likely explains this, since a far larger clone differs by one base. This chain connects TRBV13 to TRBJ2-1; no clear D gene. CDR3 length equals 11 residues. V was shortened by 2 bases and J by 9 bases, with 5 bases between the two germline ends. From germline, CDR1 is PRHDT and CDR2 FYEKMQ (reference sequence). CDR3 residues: CASSLRVEQFF. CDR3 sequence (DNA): TGTGCCAGCAGCTTAAGGGTTGAGCAGTTCTTC.

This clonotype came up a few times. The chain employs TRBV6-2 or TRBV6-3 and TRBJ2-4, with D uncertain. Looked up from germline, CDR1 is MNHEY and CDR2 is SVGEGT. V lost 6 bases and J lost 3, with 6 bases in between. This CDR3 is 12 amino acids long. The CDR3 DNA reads TGTGCCAGCAGCTCGGACAAAAACATTCAGTACTTC. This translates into CASSSDKNIQYF.

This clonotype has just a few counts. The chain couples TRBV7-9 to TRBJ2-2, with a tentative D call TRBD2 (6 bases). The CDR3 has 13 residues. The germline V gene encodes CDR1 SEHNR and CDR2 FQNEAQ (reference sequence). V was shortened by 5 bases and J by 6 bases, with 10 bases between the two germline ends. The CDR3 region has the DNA TGTGCCAGCAGCCCGGGGGTTTCCGGGGAGCTGTTTTTT. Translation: CASSPGVSGELFF.

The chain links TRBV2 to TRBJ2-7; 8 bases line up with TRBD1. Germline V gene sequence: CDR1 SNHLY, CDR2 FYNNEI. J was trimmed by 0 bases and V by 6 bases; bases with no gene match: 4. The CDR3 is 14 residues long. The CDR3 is CASRTGGSSYEQYF. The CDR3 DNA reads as TGTGCCAGCAGAACAGGGGGTAGCTCCTACGAGCAGTACTTC.

The CDR3 nucleotides read TGTGCCAGCACCCCAGAACGGATAGCGGGGCTGACAGATACGCAGTATTTT. Its translation is CASTPERIAGLTDTQYF. V and J are TRBV11-2 and TRBJ2-3; 8 nucleotides agree with TRBD2. CDR1 and CDR2 (germline): SGHAT, FQNNGV. Trimming cost V 7 bases and J 3 bases; bases outside gene matches: 15. This CDR3 region has 17 residues.

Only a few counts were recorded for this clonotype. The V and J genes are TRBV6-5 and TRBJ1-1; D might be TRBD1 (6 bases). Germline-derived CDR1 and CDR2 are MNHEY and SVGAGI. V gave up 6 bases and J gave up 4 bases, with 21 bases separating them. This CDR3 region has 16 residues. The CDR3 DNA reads TGTGCCAGCAGCCTACGCCCACGGGGGCGCGGCACTGAAGCTTTCTTT. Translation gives CASSLRPRGRGTEAFF.